The T cell receptor beta chain under discussion was sequenced for a study of shared clonotypes between healthy human individuals. Trimming removed 5 bases from V and 4 bases from J; junction bases left unmatched: 12. The CDR3 runs to 17 residues. Germline CDR1 SEHNR, CDR2 FQNEAQ (reference sequence). TCRdb keeps only in-frame clones here, not all; method: immunoSEQ multiplex PCR. In the table there are roughly 2.1 million clones, approximately 94% of which are singletons. Only CD45RO-negative cells positively selected for CCR7 counted as naive CD8 cells, so terminally differentiated effector memory CD45RA+ cells were excluded.

Sequences were obtained from naive CD8+ T cells from PBMCs. The chain recombines TRBV7-9 with TRBJ2-1, with 9 bases identical to TRBD2. The TCR originated in a man younger than 30 in good health. Some clones in this sample may be carry-over from other donors' samples. CDR3: CASSRTTSGLQYNEQFF. Written as DNA, the CDR3 is TGTGCCAGCAGCCGTACCACTAGCGGGCTACAATACAATGAGCAGTTCTTC.